Below are 2 T cell receptor beta chains sequenced from a single sample in a study of shared clonotypes between healthy human individuals. Assay: immunoSEQ multiplex PCR; the TCRdb copy retains only in-frame clones and omits some. The table lists 2 million to 3 million clones, roughly 93% of them singletons. The sample consisted of naive CD4+ T cells from PBMCs. Subset of the sample: CD45RA+ positively selected. Receptor source: a man aged 18 to 29 in good health. Some clones in this sample may be carry-over from other donors' samples.

This clone was seen once. The chain carries TRBV2 and TRBJ2-5, with TRBD2 matching 9 bases. From germline, CDR1 is SNHLY and CDR2 FYNNEI. V lost 5 bases, J lost 7 bases, and 11 bases stayed unmatched. CDR3 length equals 15 residues. CDR3 bases: TGTGCCAGCAGTTATAGCGGGAGTCCCCTGGGGACCCAGTACTTC. Encoded protein: CASSYSGSPLGTQYF. Looking up the rest from reference TRBV2 and TRBJ2-5 gives the full variable domain: EPEVTQTPSHQVTQMGQEVILRCVPISNHLYFYWYRQILGQKVEFLVSFYNNEISEKSEIFDDQFSVERPDGSNFTLKIRSTKLEDSAMYFCASSYSGSPLGTQYFGPGTRLLVL.

This chain connects TRBV2 to TRBJ2-3, with D possibly being TRBD1 (6 bases). The CDR3 is 12 residues long. V shed 7 bases and J shed 4 bases, with 9 bases lying between them. Looked up from germline, CDR1 is SNHLY and CDR2 is FYNNEI. CDR3: CASTGESDTQYF. The CDR3 DNA reads as TGTGCCAGCACAGGGGAATCAGATACGCAGTATTTT.